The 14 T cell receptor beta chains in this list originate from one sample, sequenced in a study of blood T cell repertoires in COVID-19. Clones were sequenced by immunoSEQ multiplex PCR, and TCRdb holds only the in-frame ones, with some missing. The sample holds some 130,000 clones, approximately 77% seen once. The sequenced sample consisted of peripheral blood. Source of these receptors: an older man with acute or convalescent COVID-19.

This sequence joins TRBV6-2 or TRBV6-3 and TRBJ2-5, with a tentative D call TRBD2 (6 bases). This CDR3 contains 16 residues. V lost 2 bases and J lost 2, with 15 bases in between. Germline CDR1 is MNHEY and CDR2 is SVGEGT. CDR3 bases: TGTGCCAGCAGTTACCCCTCCCCAGGGACTCAAGAGACCCAGTACTTC. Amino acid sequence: CASSYPSPGTQETQYF.

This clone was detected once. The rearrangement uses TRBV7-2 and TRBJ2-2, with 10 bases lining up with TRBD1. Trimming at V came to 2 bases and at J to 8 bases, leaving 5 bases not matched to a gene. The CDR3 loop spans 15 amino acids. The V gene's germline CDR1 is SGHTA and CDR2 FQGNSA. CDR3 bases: TGTGCCAGCAGCTTAATGGGACAGGGGAGAGGGGAGCTGTTTTTT. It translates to CASSLMGQGRGELFF.

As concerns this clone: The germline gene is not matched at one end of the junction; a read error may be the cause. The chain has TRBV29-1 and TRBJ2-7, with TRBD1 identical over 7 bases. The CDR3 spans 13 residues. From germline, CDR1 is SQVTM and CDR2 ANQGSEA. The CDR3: CSVKEGQLYEQYF. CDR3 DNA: TGCAGCGTTAAAGAGGGACAGCTCTACGAGCAGTACTTC.

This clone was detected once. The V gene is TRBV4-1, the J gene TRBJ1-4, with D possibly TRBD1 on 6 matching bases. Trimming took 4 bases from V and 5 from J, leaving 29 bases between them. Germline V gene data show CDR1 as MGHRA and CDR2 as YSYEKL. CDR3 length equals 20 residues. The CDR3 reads CASSLNQGGATGGMNEKLFF. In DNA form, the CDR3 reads TGCGCCAGCAGCCTCAATCAAGGCGGGGCGACGGGGGGCATGAATGAAAAACTGTTTTTT.

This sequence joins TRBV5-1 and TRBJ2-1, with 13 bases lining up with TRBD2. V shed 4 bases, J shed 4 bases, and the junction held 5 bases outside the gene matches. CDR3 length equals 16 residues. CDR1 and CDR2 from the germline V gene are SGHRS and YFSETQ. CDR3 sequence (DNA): TGCGCCAGCAGCGCCGGACTAGCGGGGGCTTACAATGAGCAGTTCTTC. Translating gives CASSAGLAGAYNEQFF.

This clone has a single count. The CDR3 region is CASSLEQGARSYGYTF. DNA of the CDR3: TGTGCCAGCAGCTTAGAACAGGGGGCGCGTAGCTATGGCTACACCTTC. The chain combines TRBV7-2 with TRBJ1-2, with 9 bases identical to TRBD1. The trim removed 1 base at V and 4 bases at J, leaving 7 bases unmatched. CDR1 and CDR2 (germline): SGHTA, FQGNSA. The CDR3 loop spans 16 amino acids.

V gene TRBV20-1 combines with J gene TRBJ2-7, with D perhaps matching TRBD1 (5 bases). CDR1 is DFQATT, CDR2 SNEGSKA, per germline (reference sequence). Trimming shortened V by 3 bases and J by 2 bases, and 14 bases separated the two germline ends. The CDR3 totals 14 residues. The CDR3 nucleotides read TGCAGTGCTAGTAATAGGGGCATGACCTACGAGCAGTACTTC. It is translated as CSASNRGMTYEQYF.

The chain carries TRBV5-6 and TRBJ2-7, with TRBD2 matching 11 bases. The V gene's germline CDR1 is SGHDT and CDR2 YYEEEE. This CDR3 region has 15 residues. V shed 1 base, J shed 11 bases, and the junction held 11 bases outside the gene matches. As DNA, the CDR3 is TGTGCCAGCAGCTTGCAAGGTGAACTAGCGGGGGCCAAGTACTTC. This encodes CASSLQGELAGAKYF.

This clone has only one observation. CDR3 region: CASSSRQGTQYF. The CDR3 DNA sequence: TGTGCCAGCAGCTCAAGACAGGGTACGCAGTATTTT. This chain uses TRBV9 with TRBJ2-3; 7 nucleotides align to TRBD1. Germline lookup yields CDR1 SGDLS and CDR2 YYNGEE. V lost 4 bases, J lost 8 bases, and 4 bases stayed unmatched. The CDR3 is 12 residues long.

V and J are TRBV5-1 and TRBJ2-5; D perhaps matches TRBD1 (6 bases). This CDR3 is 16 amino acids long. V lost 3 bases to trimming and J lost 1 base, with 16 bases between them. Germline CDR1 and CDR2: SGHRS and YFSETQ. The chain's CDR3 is CASSSQTGFLQETQYF. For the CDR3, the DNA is TGCGCCAGCAGCTCCCAGACAGGATTCCTCCAAGAGACCCAGTACTTC.

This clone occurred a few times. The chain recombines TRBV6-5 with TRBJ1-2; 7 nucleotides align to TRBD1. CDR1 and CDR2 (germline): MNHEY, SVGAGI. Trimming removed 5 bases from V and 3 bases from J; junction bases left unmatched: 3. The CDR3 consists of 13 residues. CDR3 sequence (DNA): TGTGCCAGCAGTCAGACAGGGTACTATGGCTACACCTTC. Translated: CASSQTGYYGYTF.

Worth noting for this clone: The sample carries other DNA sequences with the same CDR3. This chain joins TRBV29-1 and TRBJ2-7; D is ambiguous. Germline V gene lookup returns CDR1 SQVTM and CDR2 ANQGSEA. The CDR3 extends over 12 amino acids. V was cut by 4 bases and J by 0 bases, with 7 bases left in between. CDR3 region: CSVGPFSYEQYF. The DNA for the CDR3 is TGCAGCGTTGGTCCTTTCTCCTACGAGCAGTACTTC.

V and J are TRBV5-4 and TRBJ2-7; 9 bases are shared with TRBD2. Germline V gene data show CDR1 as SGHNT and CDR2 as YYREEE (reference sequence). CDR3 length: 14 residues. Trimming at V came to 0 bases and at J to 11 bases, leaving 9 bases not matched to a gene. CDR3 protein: CASSLAGGGGAEYF. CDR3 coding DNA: TGTGCCAGCAGCTTGGCCGGGGGCGGGGGGGCGGAGTACTTC.

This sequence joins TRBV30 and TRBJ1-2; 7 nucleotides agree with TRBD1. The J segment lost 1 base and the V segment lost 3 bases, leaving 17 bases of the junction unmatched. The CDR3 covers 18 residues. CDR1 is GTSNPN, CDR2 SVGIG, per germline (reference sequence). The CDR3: CAWSEGAAAQARNYGYTF. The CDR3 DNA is TGTGCCTGGAGCGAGGGGGCGGCCGCTCAAGCCCGTAACTATGGCTACACCTTC.